These T cell receptor beta chains were read from a single sample in a study of CD8 T cells in Susac syndrome. TCRdb recomputed calls from the immunoSEQ multiplex PCR reads with MiXCR, one row per CDR3 protein. The table includes hundreds of thousands of distinct CDR3 sequences, 65% to 90% detected once. The sample consisted of CD8+ T cells from PBMCs. The receptors originated from a human donor with multiple sclerosis. CDR3s include the opening cysteine and the closing phenylalanine or tryptophan. D genes are given only for firm matches. Size is omitted from some rows. Given values are once, few, many or a class for expanded clones.

. TRBJ2-1 TRBD2 TRBV20-1 CSARDSRDYPYNEQFF TGCAGTGCTAGAGATAGCAGGGACTACCCCTACAATGAGCAGTTCTTC
. TRBJ2-7 . TRBV28 CASRLRDGPDYEQYF TGTGCCAGCAGGTTAAGGGACGGGCCCGACTACGAGCAGTACTTC
once TRBJ2-7 . TRBV27 CASSLLGSTYEQYF TGTGCCAGCAGTTTATTGGGCTCAACCTACGAGCAGTACTTC
. TRBJ2-3 . TRBV6-1 CASSDVGAASTDTQYF TGTGCCAGCAGCGACGTGGGGGCTGCTAGCACAGATACGCAGTATTTT
. TRBJ1-5 . TRBV15 CATSRLLGVSNQPQHF TGTGCCACCAGCAGATTGCTTGGGGTAAGCAATCAGCCCCAGCATTTT
once TRBJ1-1 . TRBV30 CAWSVSANTEAFF TGTGCCTGGAGTGTCTCGGCGAACACTGAAGCTTTCTTT
. TRBJ1-1 . TRBV15 CATSRDRGAEAFF TGTGCCACCAGCAGAGACAGGGGCGCTGAAGCTTTCTTT
. TRBJ2-7 . TRBV20-1 CSARAPREYEQYF TGCAGTGCTAGAGCTCCCCGGGAGTACGAGCAGTACTTC
. TRBJ2-1 TRBD1 TRBV7-9 CASSLEDRGYNEQFF TGTGCCAGCAGCTTAGAGGACAGGGGCTACAATGAGCAGTTCTTC
once TRBJ2-4 TRBD1 TRBV9 CASSVAGTGKAAKNIQYF TGTGCCAGCAGCGTAGCCGGGACAGGGAAGGCGGCCAAAAACATTCAGTACTTC
. TRBJ1-1 TRBD1 TRBV27 CASGQGVGTEAFF TGTGCCAGCGGACAGGGGGTGGGCACTGAAGCTTTCTTT
. TRBJ2-1 . TRBV24-1 CATSDLHWQGSSYNEQFF TGTGCCACCAGTGATTTGCACTGGCAGGGAAGCTCCTACAATGAGCAGTTCTTC
. TRBJ2-7 . TRBV6-5 CASSYQGSYEQYF TGTGCCAGCAGTTATCAGGGTTCCTACGAGCAGTACTTC
. TRBJ2-1 TRBD2 TRBV7-9 CASSSKTSGFYNEQFF TGTGCCAGCAGCTCCAAGACTAGCGGCTTCTACAATGAGCAGTTCTTC
. TRBJ2-4 TRBD1 TRBV7-2 CASSLDRGLAKNIQYF TGTGCCAGCAGCCTTGACAGGGGTCTAGCCAAAAACATTCAGTACTTC
. TRBJ2-7 . TRBV7-2 CASSLSSGASSYEQYF TGTGCCAGCAGCTTAAGTTCTGGAGCGAGTTCCTACGAGCAGTACTTC
. TRBJ2-2 TRBD2 TRBV19 CASSMYAGGTGELFF TGTGCCAGTAGTATGTATGCGGGAGGAACCGGGGAGCTGTTTTTT
once TRBJ2-3 . TRBV10-1 CASSESRVGGGQGDTQYF TGCGCCAGCAGTGAGTCGAGAGTTGGCGGGGGCCAGGGAGATACGCAGTATTTT
. TRBJ2-7 . TRBV19 CASSPTGTRIYEQYF TGTGCCAGTAGTCCCACCGGAACAAGGATCTACGAGCAGTACTTC
. TRBJ2-1 TRBD2 TRBV7-9 CASSVPPVGLALNEQFF TGTGCCAGCAGCGTTCCCCCTGTCGGACTAGCTCTCAATGAGCAGTTCTTC
once TRBJ2-1 TRBD2 TRBV6-1 CASRSRLAGPRHNEQFF TGTGCCAGCAGATCAAGACTAGCGGGTCCTCGTCACAATGAGCAGTTCTTC
. TRBJ1-1 . TRBV12-3/TRBV12-4 CASRRWGDTEAFF TGTGCCAGCAGGCGTTGGGGCGACACTGAAGCTTTCTTT
few TRBJ2-7 . TRBV18 CASSPPDGSYEQYF TGTGCCAGCTCACCTCCGGACGGCTCCTACGAGCAGTACTTC
. TRBJ2-7 TRBD1 TRBV20-1 CSARDPGQANYEQYF TGCAGTGCTAGAGATCCGGGACAGGCGAACTACGAGCAGTACTTC
. TRBJ1-2 . TRBV30 CAWSSGTFYGYTF TGTGCCTGGAGCTCCGGGACATTCTATGGCTACACCTTC
. TRBJ1-5 . TRBV16 CASSPTRDLYQPQHF TGTGCCAGCAGCCCGACCCGGGACCTTTATCAGCCCCAGCATTTT
few TRBJ2-7 . TRBV4-1 CASSQDRLALSYEQYF TGCGCCAGCAGCCAAGATCGTCTAGCGCTCTCCTACGAGCAGTACTTC
. TRBJ2-3 . TRBV20-1 CSAFQPSPDTQYF TGCAGTGCTTTCCAGCCGAGCCCAGATACGCAGTATTTT
few TRBJ2-7 TRBD2 TRBV6-1 CASTGGSRYEQYF TGTGCCAGCACCGGCGGGAGTCGCTACGAGCAGTACTTC
. TRBJ1-2 . TRBV27 CATLTDFYGYTF TGTGCCACCCTGACCGACTTCTATGGCTACACCTTC
. TRBJ2-1 TRBD2 TRBV20-1 CSVSLGAGEAYNEQFF TGCAGTGTCTCGTTAGGTGCGGGAGAAGCATACAATGAGCAGTTCTTC
. TRBJ1-2 . TRBV30 CAWSAALGYGYTF TGTGCCTGGAGTGCCGCCCTGGGATATGGCTACACCTTC
once TRBJ1-5 . TRBV6-2/TRBV6-3 CASNSFGNQPQHF TGTGCCAGCAATAGTTTCGGGAATCAGCCCCAGCATTTT
. TRBJ2-7 . TRBV23-1 CASSQCRFGYEQYF TGCGCCAGCAGTCAATGCCGGTTCGGGTACGAGCAGTACTTC
once TRBJ1-4 . TRBV30 CAWNSASRVEKLFF TGTGCCTGGAATAGCGCTTCGAGGGTCGAAAAACTGTTTTTT
few TRBJ2-7 . TRBV20-1 CSAREGFISTDSYEQYF TGCAGTGCTAGAGAAGGGTTTATTTCGACAGATTCCTACGAGCAGTACTTC
. TRBJ2-1 TRBD2 TRBV27 CASSAGGTYNEQFF TGTGCCAGCTCCGCGGGAGGAACCTACAATGAGCAGTTCTTC
. TRBJ2-1 TRBD2 TRBV27 CASTVGTSGYNEQFF TGTGCCAGCACCGTCGGGACTAGCGGGTACAATGAGCAGTTCTTC
. TRBJ2-7 . TRBV6-5 CASSWEDKQYF TGTGCCAGCAGCTGGGAGGACAAGCAGTACTTC
. TRBJ2-2 TRBD1 TRBV20-1 CSADQDRAPGELFF TGCAGTGCGGATCAGGACAGGGCCCCCGGGGAGCTGTTTTTT
. TRBJ2-7 TRBD1 TRBV30 CAWSGGRGRNEQYF TGTGCCTGGAGTGGAGGCAGGGGGCGGAACGAGCAGTACTTC
. TRBJ2-7 . TRBV6-1 CASSHGTFRAYEQYF TGTGCCAGCAGCCACGGGACATTCCGAGCCTACGAGCAGTACTTC
. TRBJ2-1 . TRBV6-5 CASSTGPLSYNEQFF TGTGCCAGCAGCACCGGACCCCTATCCTACAATGAGCAGTTCTTC
. TRBJ2-3 . TRBV28 CASSAFFSAGHTDTQYF TGTGCCAGCAGTGCCTTCTTCTCAGCGGGACACACAGATACGCAGTATTTT
. TRBJ1-6 TRBD1 TRBV2 CASDEPGQMTNSPLHF TGTGCCAGCGATGAGCCGGGACAGATGACTAATTCACCCCTCCACTTT
. TRBJ1-2 . TRBV12-3/TRBV12-4 CASSLWTSSIYGYTF TGTGCCAGCAGTTTATGGACGTCCAGTATCTATGGCTACACCTTC
. TRBJ1-2 . TRBV13 CASSYEQANYGYTF TGTGCCAGCAGCTATGAACAGGCTAACTATGGCTACACCTTC
. TRBJ2-3 . TRBV7-9 CASSSGSLLGTQYF TGTGCCAGCAGCTCTGGGTCTCTTCTGGGTACGCAGTATTTT
. TRBJ2-3 TRBD2 TRBV7-8 CASRKRAGSTDTQYF TGTGCCAGCAGGAAGAGAGCGGGAAGCACAGATACGCAGTATTTT
. TRBJ2-3 . TRBV7-9 CASSPGRGPTDTQYF TGTGCCAGCAGCCCTGGACGGGGTCCCACAGATACGCAGTATTTT
few TRBJ2-7 . TRBV6-5 CASSSDSTYEQYF TGTGCCAGCAGTTCCGACAGTACCTACGAGCAGTACTTC
few TRBJ2-1 TRBD2 TRBV10-1 CASSGGLAGFHNEQFF TGCGCCAGCAGTGGGGGGCTAGCGGGTTTTCACAATGAGCAGTTCTTC
once TRBJ1-5 . TRBV27 CASSLPTEHSNQPQHF TGTGCCAGCAGTTTACCCACGGAACATAGCAATCAGCCCCAGCATTTT
once TRBJ1-4 TRBD1 TRBV28 CASSLGDRVGEKLFF TGTGCCAGCAGTTTAGGGGACAGGGTGGGCGAAAAACTGTTTTTT
. TRBJ1-1 . TRBV12-3/TRBV12-4 CASSFAIFRTEAFF TGTGCCAGCAGTTTCGCCATATTTCGCACTGAAGCTTTCTTT
once TRBJ2-2 TRBD1 TRBV27 CASSFLLSVGGVITGELFF TGTGCCAGCAGTTTCTTGCTTAGCGTAGGGGGCGTAATCACCGGGGAGCTGTTTTTT
. TRBJ2-1 TRBD2 TRBV27 CASWGLERYNEQFF TGTGCCAGCTGGGGACTAGAGAGATACAATGAGCAGTTCTTC